What follows describes a single T cell receptor beta chain. The source of the sample is a study of blood T cell repertoires in COVID-19. Germline V gene lookup returns CDR1 SGHRS and CDR2 YFSETQ. The V and J ends lost 2 bases and 8 bases, in that order; junction bases with no gene match: 7. The CDR3 runs 16 residues. Methods used by the authors: Estimates of nucleated cell counts were drawn from the amplification of reference gene primers. Assay: immunoSEQ multiplex PCR; the TCRdb copy retains only in-frame clones and omits some. V and J calls and clone size are given by that table; D and trimming were obtained from the DNA. Of more than 200,000 clones in the sample, 84% were seen once.

The receptor was derived from a man between 45 and 60 years old with active or convalescent COVID-19. J is TRBJ2-1 and V is TRBV5-1; 13 bases align to TRBD2. What was sequenced was peripheral blood. CDR3 protein: CASSLLAGGPSHEQFF. DNA of the CDR3: TGCGCCAGCAGCTTACTAGCGGGGGGGCCTAGCCATGAGCAGTTCTTC.